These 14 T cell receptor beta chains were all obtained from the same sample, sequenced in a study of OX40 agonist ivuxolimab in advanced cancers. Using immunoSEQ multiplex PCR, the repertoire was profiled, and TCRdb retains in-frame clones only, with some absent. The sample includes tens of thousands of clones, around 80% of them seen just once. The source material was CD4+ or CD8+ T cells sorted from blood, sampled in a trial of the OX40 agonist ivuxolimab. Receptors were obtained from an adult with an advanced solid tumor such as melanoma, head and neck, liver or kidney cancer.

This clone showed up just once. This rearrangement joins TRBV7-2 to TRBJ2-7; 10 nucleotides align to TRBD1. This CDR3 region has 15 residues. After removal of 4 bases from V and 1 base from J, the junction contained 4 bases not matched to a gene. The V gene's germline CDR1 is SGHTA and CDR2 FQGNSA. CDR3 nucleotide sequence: TGTGCCAGCAGCTCGGGGACAGGGGATTCCTACGAGCAGTACTTC. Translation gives CASSSGTGDSYEQYF.

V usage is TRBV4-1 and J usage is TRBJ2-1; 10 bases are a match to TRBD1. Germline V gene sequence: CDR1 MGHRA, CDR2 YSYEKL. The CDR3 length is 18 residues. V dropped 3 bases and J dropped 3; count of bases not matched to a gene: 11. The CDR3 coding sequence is TGCGCCAGCAGCCACCGAGTCCGGTGGGACAGGGGCTACAATGAGCAGTTCTTC. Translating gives CASSHRVRWDRGYNEQFF.

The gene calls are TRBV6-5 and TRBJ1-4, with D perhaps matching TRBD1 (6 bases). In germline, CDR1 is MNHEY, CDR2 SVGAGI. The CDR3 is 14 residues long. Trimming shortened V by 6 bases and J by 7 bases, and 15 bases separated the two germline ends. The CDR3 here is CASRDRQGIEKLFF. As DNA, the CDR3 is TGTGCCAGCAGGGATCGGCAGGGGATTGAAAAACTGTTTTTT.

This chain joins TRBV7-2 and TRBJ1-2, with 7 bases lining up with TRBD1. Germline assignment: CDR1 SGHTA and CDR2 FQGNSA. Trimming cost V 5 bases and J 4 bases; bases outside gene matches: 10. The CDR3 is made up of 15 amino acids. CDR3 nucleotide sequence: TGTGCCAGCAGCCCGCTAGGACAGGCGCGCTATGGCTACACCTTC. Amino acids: CASSPLGQARYGYTF. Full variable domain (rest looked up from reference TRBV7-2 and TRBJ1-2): GAGVSQSPSNKVTEKGKDVELRCDPISGHTALYWYRQSLGQGLEFLIYFQGNSAPDKSGLPSDRFSAERTGGSVSTLTIQRTQQEDSAVYLCASSPLGQARYGYTFGSGTRLTVV.

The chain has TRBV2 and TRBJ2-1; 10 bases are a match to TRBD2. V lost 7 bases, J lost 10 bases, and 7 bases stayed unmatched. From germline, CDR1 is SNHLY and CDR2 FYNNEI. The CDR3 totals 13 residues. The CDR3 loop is CASNPSGREEQFF. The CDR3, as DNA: TGTGCCAGCAATCCCAGCGGGAGGGAAGAGCAGTTCTTC.

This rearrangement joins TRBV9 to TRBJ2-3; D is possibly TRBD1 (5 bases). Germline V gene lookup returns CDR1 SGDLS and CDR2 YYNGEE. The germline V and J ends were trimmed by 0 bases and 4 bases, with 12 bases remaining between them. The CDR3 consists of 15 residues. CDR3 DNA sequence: TGTGCCAGCAGCGTAGGGTGGGGCCGGTCAGATACGCAGTATTTT. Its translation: CASSVGWGRSDTQYF.

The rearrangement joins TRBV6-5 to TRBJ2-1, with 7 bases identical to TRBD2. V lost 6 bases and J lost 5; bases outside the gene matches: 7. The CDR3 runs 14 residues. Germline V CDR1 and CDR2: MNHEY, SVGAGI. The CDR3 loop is CASSRGLEHNEQFF. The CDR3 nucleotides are TGTGCCAGCAGCAGAGGACTAGAGCACAATGAGCAGTTCTTC.

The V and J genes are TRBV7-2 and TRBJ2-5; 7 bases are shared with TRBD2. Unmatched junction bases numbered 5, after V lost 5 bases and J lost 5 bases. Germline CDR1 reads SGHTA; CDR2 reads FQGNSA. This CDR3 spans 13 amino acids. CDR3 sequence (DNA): TGTGCCAGCAGCCGCGGGACTATGGAGACCCAGTACTTC. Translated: CASSRGTMETQYF.

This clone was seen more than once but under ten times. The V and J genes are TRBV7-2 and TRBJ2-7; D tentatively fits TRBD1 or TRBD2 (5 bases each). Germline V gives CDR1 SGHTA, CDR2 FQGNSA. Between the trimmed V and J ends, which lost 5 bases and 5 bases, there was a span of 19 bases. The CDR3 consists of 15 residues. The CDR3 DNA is TGTGCCAGCAGCCCCTCGGGACGCGGGTCCCACGAGCAGTACTTC. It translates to CASSPSGRGSHEQYF.

In nucleotides, the CDR3 is TGTGCCTGGAGGCTCGGGTCGTTCCCAGATACGCAGTATTTT. Amino acid sequence: CAWRLGSFPDTQYF. The genes are TRBV30 and TRBJ2-3, with unresolved D. CDR3 size: 14 residues. CDR1 GTSNPN and CDR2 SVGIG come from the germline V gene (reference sequence). The V end lost 3 bases, the J end lost 4 bases, and 14 bases lay between the germline ends.

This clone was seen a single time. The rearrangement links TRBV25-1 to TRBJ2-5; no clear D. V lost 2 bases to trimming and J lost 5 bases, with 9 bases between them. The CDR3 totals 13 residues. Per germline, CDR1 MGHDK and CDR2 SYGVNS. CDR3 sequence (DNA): TGTGCCAGCAGTGAAATAATGGAGGAGACCCAGTACTTC. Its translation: CASSEIMEETQYF.

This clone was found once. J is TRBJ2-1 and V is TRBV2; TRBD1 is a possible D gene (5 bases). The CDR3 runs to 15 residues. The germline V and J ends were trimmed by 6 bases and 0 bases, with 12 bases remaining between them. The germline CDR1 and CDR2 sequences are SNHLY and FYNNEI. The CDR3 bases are TGTGCCAGCAGGGACATCCCTAGCTCCTACAATGAGCAGTTCTTC. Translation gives CASRDIPSSYNEQFF. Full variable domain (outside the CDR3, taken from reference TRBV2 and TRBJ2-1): EPEVTQTPSHQVTQMGQEVILRCVPISNHLYFYWYRQILGQKVEFLVSFYNNEISEKSEIFDDQFSVERPDGSNFTLKIRSTKLEDSAMYFCASRDIPSSYNEQFFGPGTRLTVL.

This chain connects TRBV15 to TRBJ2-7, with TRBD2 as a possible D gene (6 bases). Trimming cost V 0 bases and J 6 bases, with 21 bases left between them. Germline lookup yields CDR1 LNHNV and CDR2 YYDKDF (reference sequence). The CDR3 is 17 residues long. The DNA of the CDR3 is TGTGCCACCAGCAGAGATCTGAATTACGGGGGTGGTTCCGAGCAGTACTTC. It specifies CATSRDLNYGGGSEQYF.

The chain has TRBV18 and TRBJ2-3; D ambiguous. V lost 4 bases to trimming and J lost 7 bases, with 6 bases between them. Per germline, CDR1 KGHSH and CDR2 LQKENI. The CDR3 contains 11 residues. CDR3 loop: CASSLDYTQYF. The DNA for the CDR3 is TGTGCCAGCTCACTCGACTATACGCAGTATTTT.